This is a list of T cell receptor beta chains from one sample in a study of blood T cell repertoires in COVID-19. The repertoire was sequenced with immunoSEQ multiplex PCR; TCRdb's copy has only in-frame clones and lacks some. The sample records about 150,000 clones, more than 75% being singletons. The sequenced sample was peripheral blood. Receptors originate from an elderly man with acute or convalescent COVID-19. Each CDR3 is given with its conserved first and last residue. Each record gives: V gene, J gene, D gene, clone size, CDR3 protein, CDR3 DNA. A D gene is named only where the DNA matches it firmly. Not all rows give a size; the values are once, few, many and, for expanded clones, a class.

V: TRBV11-2
J: TRBJ2-7
D: TRBD2
size: NA
CDR3: CASSSLAGGVVEQYF
DNA: TGTGCCAGCAGCTCGTTAGCGGGAGGGGTGGTCGAGCAGTACTTC

V: TRBV2
J: TRBJ2-3
D: NA
size: few
CDR3: CASMFVLDTQYF
DNA: TGTGCCAGCATGTTCGTTCTCGATACGCAGTATTTT

V: TRBV10-1
J: TRBJ2-3
D: NA
size: NA
CDR3: CASSESTGVGTDTQYF
DNA: TGCGCCAGCAGTGAGTCGACGGGAGTAGGCACAGATACGCAGTATTTT

V: TRBV7-2
J: TRBJ2-3
D: NA
size: NA
CDR3: CASSAYRIETDTQYF
DNA: TGTGCCAGCAGCGCATACAGGATTGAGACAGATACGCAGTATTTT

V: TRBV29-1
J: TRBJ2-5
D: NA
size: NA
CDR3: CSASQGSETQYF
DNA: TGCAGCGCCTCACAGGGTTCCGAGACCCAGTACTTC

V: TRBV7-2
J: TRBJ1-2
D: TRBD1
size: NA
CDR3: CASSPQQGLLYGYTF
DNA: TGTGCCAGCAGCCCCCAACAGGGGCTTCTCTATGGCTACACCTTC

V: TRBV6-5
J: TRBJ2-5
D: NA
size: NA
CDR3: CASRPGSQETQYF
DNA: TGTGCCAGCAGGCCCGGGTCACAAGAGACCCAGTACTTC

V: TRBV18
J: TRBJ1-1
D: NA
size: NA
CDR3: CASSPFQGGDTEAFF
DNA: TGTGCCAGCTCACCTTTTCAGGGTGGGGACACTGAAGCTTTCTTT

V: TRBV11-2
J: TRBJ2-7
D: NA
size: NA
CDR3: CASSSVREQYF
DNA: TGTGCCAGCAGCTCCGTGCGCGAGCAGTACTTC

V: TRBV7-8
J: TRBJ1-5
D: NA
size: NA
CDR3: CASSAIPGPGSNQPQHF
DNA: TGTGCCAGCAGCGCCATTCCGGGCCCGGGGAGCAATCAGCCCCAGCATTTT

V: TRBV28
J: TRBJ1-5
D: NA
size: NA
CDR3: CASRPRGSGTNQPQHF
DNA: TGTGCCAGCAGGCCCCGGGGTAGCGGAACCAATCAGCCCCAGCATTTT

V: TRBV24-1
J: TRBJ2-3
D: TRBD2
size: NA
CDR3: CATSAGTSPTDTQYF
DNA: TGTGCCACCAGTGCTGGGACTAGCCCGACAGATACGCAGTATTTT

V: TRBV18
J: TRBJ2-1
D: TRBD2
size: NA
CDR3: CASSPASGYYSYNEQFF
DNA: TGTGCCAGCTCACCGGCTAGCGGTTATTATTCCTACAATGAGCAGTTCTTC

V: TRBV28
J: TRBJ2-5
D: TRBD2
size: NA
CDR3: CASSTRRLAGRETQYF
DNA: TGTGCCAGCAGTACAAGGAGACTAGCGGGACGGGAGACCCAGTACTTC

V: TRBV11-2
J: TRBJ1-6
D: NA
size: few
CDR3: CASSFDSTNSPLHF
DNA: TGTGCCAGCAGCTTCGACAGTACTAATTCACCCCTCCACTTT

V: TRBV11-3
J: TRBJ2-1
D: NA
size: NA
CDR3: CASSDRGRLGEQFF
DNA: TGTGCCAGCAGTGACAGAGGCCGGCTCGGTGAGCAGTTCTTC

V: TRBV9
J: TRBJ1-1
D: NA
size: NA
CDR3: CASSVTGIGGTEAFF
DNA: TGTGCCAGCAGCGTAACAGGGATAGGGGGCACTGAAGCTTTCTTT

V: TRBV12-5
J: TRBJ2-3
D: TRBD2
size: NA
CDR3: CASGLAGGRFATQYF
DNA: TGTGCTAGTGGGCTAGCGGGGGGACGTTTTGCTACGCAGTATTTT

V: TRBV7-9
J: TRBJ1-5
D: NA
size: NA
CDR3: CASSLESEGSPQHF
DNA: TGTGCCAGCAGCTTAGAGTCGGAGGGGTCGCCCCAGCATTTT

V: TRBV6-1
J: TRBJ2-4
D: NA
size: NA
CDR3: CASSEGADIGLLAKNIQYF
DNA: TGTGCCAGCAGTGAAGGAGCAGACATCGGTCTGCTAGCCAAAAACATTCAGTACTTC

V: TRBV28
J: TRBJ1-5
D: NA
size: NA
CDR3: CASSFSTGLGSSDQPQHF
DNA: TGTGCCAGCAGTTTCTCGACAGGATTGGGGTCTTCGGATCAGCCCCAGCATTTT

V: TRBV11-2
J: TRBJ2-1
D: NA
size: NA
CDR3: CASSWSRDEQFF
DNA: TGTGCCAGCAGCTGGAGCCGGGATGAGCAGTTCTTC

V: TRBV7-9
J: TRBJ2-7
D: NA
size: NA
CDR3: CASSLSVGTYEQYF
DNA: TGTGCCAGCAGCTTATCTGTCGGGACCTACGAGCAGTACTTC